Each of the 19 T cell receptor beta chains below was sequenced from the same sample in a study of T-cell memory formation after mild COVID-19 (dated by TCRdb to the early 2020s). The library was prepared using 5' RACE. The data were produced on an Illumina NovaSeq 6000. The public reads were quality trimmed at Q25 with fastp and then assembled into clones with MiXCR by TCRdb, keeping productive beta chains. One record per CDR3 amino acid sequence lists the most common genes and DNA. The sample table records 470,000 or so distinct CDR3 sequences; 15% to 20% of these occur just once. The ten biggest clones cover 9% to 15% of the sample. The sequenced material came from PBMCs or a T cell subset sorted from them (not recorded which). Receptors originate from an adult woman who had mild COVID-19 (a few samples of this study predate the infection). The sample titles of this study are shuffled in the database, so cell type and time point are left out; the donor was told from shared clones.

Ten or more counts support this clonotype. The CDR3, as DNA: TGTGCCAGCCACTTCGATACCCGGGGAGTCAGCTCCTACAATGAGCAGTTCTTC. It codes for CASHFDTRGVSSYNEQFF. The chain has TRBV12-3 or TRBV12-4 and TRBJ2-1; D perhaps matches TRBD2 (5 bases). The CDR3 is 18 amino acids. V was shortened by 8 bases and J by 0 bases, with 23 bases between the two germline ends.

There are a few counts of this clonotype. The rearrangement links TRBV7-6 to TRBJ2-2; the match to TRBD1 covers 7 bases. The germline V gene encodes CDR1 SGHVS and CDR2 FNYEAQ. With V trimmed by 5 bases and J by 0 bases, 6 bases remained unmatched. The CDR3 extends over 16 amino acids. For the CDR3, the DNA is TGTGCCAGCAGCCTCACAGGGGATACGAACACCGGGGAGCTGTTTTTT. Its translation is CASSLTGDTNTGELFF.

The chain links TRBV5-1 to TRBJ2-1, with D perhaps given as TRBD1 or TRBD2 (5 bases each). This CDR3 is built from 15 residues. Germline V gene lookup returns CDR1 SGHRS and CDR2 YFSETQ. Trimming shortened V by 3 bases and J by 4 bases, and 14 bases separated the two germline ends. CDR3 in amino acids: CASSSWDRAYNEQFF. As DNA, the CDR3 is TGCGCCAGCAGCTCCTGGGACCGAGCTTACAATGAGCAGTTCTTC.

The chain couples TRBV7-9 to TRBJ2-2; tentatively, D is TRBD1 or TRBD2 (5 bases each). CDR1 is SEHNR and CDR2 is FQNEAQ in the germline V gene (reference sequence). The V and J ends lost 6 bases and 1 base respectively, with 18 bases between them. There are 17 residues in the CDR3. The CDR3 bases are TGTGCCAGCAGGTCTAAGTGGCCGGGGCGGAACACCGGGGAGCTGTTTTTT. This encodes CASRSKWPGRNTGELFF. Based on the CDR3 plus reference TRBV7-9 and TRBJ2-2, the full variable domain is DTGVSQNPRHKITKRGQNVTFRCDPISEHNRLYWYRQTLGQGPEFLTYFQNEAQLEKSRLLSDRFSAERPKGSFSTLEIQRTEQGDSAMYLCASRSKWPGRNTGELFFGEGSRLTVL.

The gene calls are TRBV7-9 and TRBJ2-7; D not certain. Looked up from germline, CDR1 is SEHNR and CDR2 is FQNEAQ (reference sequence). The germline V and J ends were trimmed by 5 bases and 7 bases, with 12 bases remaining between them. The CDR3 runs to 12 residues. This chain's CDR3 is CASSPGSSEQYF. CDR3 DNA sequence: TGTGCCAGCAGCCCGGGTAGCAGTGAGCAGTACTTC.

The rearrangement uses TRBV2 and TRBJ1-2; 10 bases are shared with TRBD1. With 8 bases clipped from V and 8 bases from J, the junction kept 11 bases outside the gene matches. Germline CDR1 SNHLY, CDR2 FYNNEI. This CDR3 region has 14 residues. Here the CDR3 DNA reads TGTGCCAGCTCCGGGGGACAGGGGCGCGGCGGCTACACCTTC. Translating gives CASSGGQGRGGYTF.

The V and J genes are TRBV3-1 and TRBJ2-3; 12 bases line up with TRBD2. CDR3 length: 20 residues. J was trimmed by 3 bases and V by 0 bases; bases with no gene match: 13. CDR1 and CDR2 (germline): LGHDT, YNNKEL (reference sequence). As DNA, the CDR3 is TGTGCCAGCAGCCAAGATTCACGACTAGCGGGAGAGGAGGGAACAGATACGCAGTATTTT. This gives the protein CASSQDSRLAGEEGTDTQYF.

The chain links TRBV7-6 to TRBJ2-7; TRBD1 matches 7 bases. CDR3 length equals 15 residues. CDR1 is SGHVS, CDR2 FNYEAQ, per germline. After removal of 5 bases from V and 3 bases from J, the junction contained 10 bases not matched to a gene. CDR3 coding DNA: TGTGCCAGCAGCCTCGCACAGGGGTCTTTCTACGAGCAGTACTTC. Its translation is CASSLAQGSFYEQYF.

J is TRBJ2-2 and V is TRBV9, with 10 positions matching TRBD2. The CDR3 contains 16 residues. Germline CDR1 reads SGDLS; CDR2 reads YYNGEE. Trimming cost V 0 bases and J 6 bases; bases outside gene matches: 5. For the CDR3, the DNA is TGTGCCAGCAGCGTAGTTCAACTAGCGGGATCCGGGGAGCTGTTTTTT. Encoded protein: CASSVVQLAGSGELFF.

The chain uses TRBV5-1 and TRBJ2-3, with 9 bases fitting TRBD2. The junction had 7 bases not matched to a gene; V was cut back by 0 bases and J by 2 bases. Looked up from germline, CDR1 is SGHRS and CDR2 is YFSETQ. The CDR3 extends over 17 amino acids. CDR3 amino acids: CASSLAPLAGITDTQYF. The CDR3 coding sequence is TGCGCCAGCAGCTTGGCCCCTCTAGCGGGAATCACAGATACGCAGTATTTT.

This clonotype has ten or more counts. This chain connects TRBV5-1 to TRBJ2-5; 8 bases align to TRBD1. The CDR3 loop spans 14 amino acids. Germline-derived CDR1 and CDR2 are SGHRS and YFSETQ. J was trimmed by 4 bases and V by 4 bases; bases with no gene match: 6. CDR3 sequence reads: CASSTGQGRETQYF. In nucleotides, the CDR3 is TGCGCCAGCAGCACCGGACAGGGACGAGAGACCCAGTACTTC.

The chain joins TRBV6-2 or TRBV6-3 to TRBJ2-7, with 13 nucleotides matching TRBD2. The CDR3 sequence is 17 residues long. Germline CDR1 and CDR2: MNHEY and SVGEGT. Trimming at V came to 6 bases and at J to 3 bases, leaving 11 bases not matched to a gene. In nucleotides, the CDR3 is TGTGCCAGCAGCCTCGGACTAGCGGGAGACAATCTCTACGAGCAGTACTTC. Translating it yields CASSLGLAGDNLYEQYF.

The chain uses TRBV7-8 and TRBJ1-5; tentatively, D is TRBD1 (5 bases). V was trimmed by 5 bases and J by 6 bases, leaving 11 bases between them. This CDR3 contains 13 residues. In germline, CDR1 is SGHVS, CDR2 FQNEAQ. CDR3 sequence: CASSPPGGQPQHF. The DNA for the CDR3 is TGTGCCAGCAGCCCCCCTGGGGGTCAGCCCCAGCATTTT.

The CDR3 DNA follows: TGTGCCACCAGTGACCAAGCGGGAGTTTTTGAGCAGTTCTTC. The encoded protein is CATSDQAGVFEQFF. The chain links TRBV24-1 to TRBJ2-1; 8 bases agree with TRBD2. CDR3 size: 14 residues. Germline values: CDR1 KGHDR, CDR2 SFDVKD. V shed 4 bases, J shed 9 bases, and the junction held 7 bases outside the gene matches.

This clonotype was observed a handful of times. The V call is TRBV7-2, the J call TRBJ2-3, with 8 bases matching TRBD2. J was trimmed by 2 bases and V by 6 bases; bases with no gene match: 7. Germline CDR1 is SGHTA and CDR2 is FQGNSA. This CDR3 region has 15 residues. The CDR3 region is CASSPLAGITDTQYF. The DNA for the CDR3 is TGTGCCAGCAGTCCTTTAGCGGGGATCACAGATACGCAGTATTTT.

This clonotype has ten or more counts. Written as DNA, the CDR3 is TGTGCCAGCAGCTTAGGGCTAGCGCCATACAATGAGCAGTTCTTC. Its protein is CASSLGLAPYNEQFF. This chain uses TRBV5-5 with TRBJ2-1; a possible D gene is TRBD2 (6 bases). Looked up from germline, CDR1 is SGHKS and CDR2 is YYEKEE (reference sequence). This CDR3 is 15 amino acids long. V gave up 2 bases and J gave up 4 bases, with 13 bases separating them.

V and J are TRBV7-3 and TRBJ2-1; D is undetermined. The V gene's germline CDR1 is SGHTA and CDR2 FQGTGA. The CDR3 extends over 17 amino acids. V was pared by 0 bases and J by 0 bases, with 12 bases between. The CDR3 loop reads CASSLTPNVGSYNEQFF. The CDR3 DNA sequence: TGTGCCAGCAGCTTAACCCCGAATGTAGGCTCCTACAATGAGCAGTTCTTC. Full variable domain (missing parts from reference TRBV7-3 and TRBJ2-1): GAGVSQTPSNKVTEKGKYVELRCDPISGHTALYWYRQSLGQGPEFLIYFQGTGAADDSGLPNDRFFAVRPEGSVSTLKIQRTERGDSAVYLCASSLTPNVGSYNEQFFGPGTRLTVL.

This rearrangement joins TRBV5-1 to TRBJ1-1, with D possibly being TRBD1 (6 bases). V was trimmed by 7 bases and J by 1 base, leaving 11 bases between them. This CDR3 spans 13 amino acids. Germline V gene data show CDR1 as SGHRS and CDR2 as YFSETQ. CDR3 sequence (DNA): TGCGCCAGCGGACTGACAGGGAACACTGAAGCTTTCTTT. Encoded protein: CASGLTGNTEAFF.

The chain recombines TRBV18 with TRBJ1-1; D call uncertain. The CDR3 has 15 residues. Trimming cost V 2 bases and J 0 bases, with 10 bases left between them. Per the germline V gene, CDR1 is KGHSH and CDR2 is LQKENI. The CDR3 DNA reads TGTGCCAGCTCACCATACGTGGGGTTGAACACTGAAGCTTTCTTT. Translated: CASSPYVGLNTEAFF.